This record looks at one T cell receptor (beta chain) sequence and its context. Its antigen remains unknown. The read ends 3 residues early relative to the CDR3; the germline J gene fills the gap. This specimen comes from a study of T cells in women clearing cervical HPV infection. Study background: Women with histologically confirmed HPV16-related CIN3 or worse, 2 with invasive cancer, served as cases. Case blood drawn at lesion detection; control blood after infection cleared. General study findings and limits: Associations may precede or follow infection; HPV-specific or memory T cells were not isolated. TRBV6-7 abundance was lower in cases than controls (about 0.099% versus 0.16%).

The repertoire was sequenced with immunoSEQ multiplex PCR; TCRdb's copy has only in-frame clones and lacks some. Here the sample table reports 15,000 or so clones. This CDR3 spans 15 amino acids. In germline, CDR1 is SGHTA, CDR2 FQGNSA. The receptor comes from a woman between 18 and 70 years old with a cervical HPV16 infection that either progressed to CIN3+ or cleared (not recorded which). Sequencing was performed on blood buffy coat. The chain employs TRBV7-2 and TRBJ1-1, with a possible D match to TRBD1 (6 bases). This CDR3 is CASSSTSGGASEAFF. The part of the CDR3 DNA that was read is TGTGCCAGCAGCTCGACTAGCGGGGGGGCTAGTGAG.